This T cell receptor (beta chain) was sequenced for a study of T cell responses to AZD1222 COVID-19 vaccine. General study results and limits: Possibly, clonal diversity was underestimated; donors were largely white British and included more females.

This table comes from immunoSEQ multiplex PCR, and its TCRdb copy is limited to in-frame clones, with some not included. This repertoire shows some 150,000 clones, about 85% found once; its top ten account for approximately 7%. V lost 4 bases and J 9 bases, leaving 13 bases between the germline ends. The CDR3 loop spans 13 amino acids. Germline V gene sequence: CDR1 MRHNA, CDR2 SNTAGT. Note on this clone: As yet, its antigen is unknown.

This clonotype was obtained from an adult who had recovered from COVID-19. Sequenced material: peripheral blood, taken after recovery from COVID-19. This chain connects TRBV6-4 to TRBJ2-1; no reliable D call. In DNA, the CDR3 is TGTGCCAGCAGTGTAGAGGCAGTCGGTGAGCAGTTCTTC. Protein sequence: CASSVEAVGEQFF.